Listed below are T cell receptor beta chains from one sample, sequenced in a study of T cell responses to AZD1222 COVID-19 vaccine. Sequencing was performed with immunoSEQ multiplex PCR; in TCRdb, only in-frame clones are kept and a portion is missing. The sample contains roughly 65,000 clones, over 60% of which appear only once. The specimen was peripheral blood, collected on day 0 of AZD1222 vaccination. Receptors were obtained from an adult in good health. The CDR3 runs from the conserved cysteine through the conserved F or W. Fields, in order: CDR3 DNA, CDR3 protein, V gene, clone size, D gene, J gene. D genes are given only for firm matches. Some rows mark clone size as missing; the rest say once, few, many or name a class of expanded clone.

CDR3nt: TGTGCCAGCAGTTACTCAGGGTCCAAAAACATTCAGTACTTC
CDR3aa: CASSYSGSKNIQYF
v_gene: TRBV6-5
abundance: NA
d_gene: NA
j_gene: TRBJ2-4

CDR3nt: TGTGCCAGCAGGGCCCGCCGGGACAGGGGAAATGAGCAGTTCTTC
CDR3aa: CASRARRDRGNEQFF
v_gene: TRBV2
abundance: few
d_gene: TRBD1
j_gene: TRBJ2-1

CDR3nt: TGCGCCAGCAGCCAAGGGGCTACTCTCGGGAGGGAGACCCAGTACTTC
CDR3aa: CASSQGATLGRETQYF
v_gene: TRBV4-3
abundance: NA
d_gene: TRBD2
j_gene: TRBJ2-5

CDR3nt: TGTGCCAGCAGTCCCCGTGGGGGAGGCACAGATACGCAGTATTTT
CDR3aa: CASSPRGGGTDTQYF
v_gene: TRBV28
abundance: NA
d_gene: NA
j_gene: TRBJ2-3

CDR3nt: TGCGCCAGCAGCCAAGGGGAGGTAGCCTCAGATACGCAGTATTTT
CDR3aa: CASSQGEVASDTQYF
v_gene: TRBV4-1
abundance: NA
d_gene: NA
j_gene: TRBJ2-3

CDR3nt: TGTGCCAGCAGTCCCCTGGGAGACGGAGACTATGGCTACACCTTC
CDR3aa: CASSPLGDGDYGYTF
v_gene: TRBV6-5
abundance: NA
d_gene: NA
j_gene: TRBJ1-2

CDR3nt: TGTGCCAGCAGTTCCGGACTACTCACAGATACGCAGTATTTT
CDR3aa: CASSSGLLTDTQYF
v_gene: TRBV27
abundance: once
d_gene: NA
j_gene: TRBJ2-3

CDR3nt: TGTGCCAGCAGCTTGGGTGGCCCCCCAGGGGGCAACTATGGCTACACCTTC
CDR3aa: CASSLGGPPGGNYGYTF
v_gene: TRBV5-4
abundance: NA
d_gene: TRBD1
j_gene: TRBJ1-2

CDR3nt: TGTGCCAGCCGCTCGGGGGCGAGGGAAGCTTTCTTT
CDR3aa: CASRSGAREAFF
v_gene: TRBV5-4
abundance: NA
d_gene: NA
j_gene: TRBJ1-1

CDR3nt: TGTGCCACCGGGGGGACACAATACTACTATGGCTACACCTTC
CDR3aa: CATGGTQYYYGYTF
v_gene: TRBV6-5
abundance: NA
d_gene: NA
j_gene: TRBJ1-2

CDR3nt: TGTGCCAGCAGTTATCCCAGGACCAACACCGGGGAGCTGTTTTTT
CDR3aa: CASSYPRTNTGELFF
v_gene: TRBV6-2/TRBV6-3
abundance: NA
d_gene: NA
j_gene: TRBJ2-2

CDR3nt: TGTGCCAGCAGTGTAACAGATCAAGAGACCCAGTACTTC
CDR3aa: CASSVTDQETQYF
v_gene: TRBV2
abundance: NA
d_gene: NA
j_gene: TRBJ2-5

CDR3nt: TGTGCCAGCAGCTGGACAGGGGAAGGCACTGAAGCTTTCTTT
CDR3aa: CASSWTGEGTEAFF
v_gene: TRBV5-5
abundance: once
d_gene: TRBD1
j_gene: TRBJ1-1

CDR3nt: TGTGCCAGCTCACCGTCGGGGGGCACTGAAGCTTTCTTT
CDR3aa: CASSPSGGTEAFF
v_gene: TRBV18
abundance: once
d_gene: NA
j_gene: TRBJ1-1

CDR3nt: TGTGCCATCAGTGACCGGGGACAGGGGTATTTTGGCTACACCTTC
CDR3aa: CAISDRGQGYFGYTF
v_gene: TRBV10-3
abundance: NA
d_gene: TRBD1
j_gene: TRBJ1-2

CDR3nt: TGTGCCAGCAGCTTGTACAGGGGCGGGGGCTACACCTTC
CDR3aa: CASSLYRGGGYTF
v_gene: TRBV5-6
abundance: NA
d_gene: TRBD1
j_gene: TRBJ1-2

CDR3nt: TGTGCCAGCAAGGAAACAGGGGGCATTGGCTACACCTTC
CDR3aa: CASKETGGIGYTF
v_gene: TRBV27
abundance: NA
d_gene: TRBD1
j_gene: TRBJ1-2

CDR3nt: TGTGCCAGCAGCCATAATCCCTACGAGCAGTACTTC
CDR3aa: CASSHNPYEQYF
v_gene: TRBV27
abundance: NA
d_gene: NA
j_gene: TRBJ2-7

CDR3nt: TGTGCCAGCAGCCGAATTCAACCGGGACAAAAAGAGACCCAGTACTTC
CDR3aa: CASSRIQPGQKETQYF
v_gene: TRBV6-2/TRBV6-3
abundance: few
d_gene: NA
j_gene: TRBJ2-5

CDR3nt: TGCGCCAGCAGTCAGGGTTCGGTTTCACCCCTCCACTTT
CDR3aa: CASSQGSVSPLHF
v_gene: TRBV10-1
abundance: few
d_gene: NA
j_gene: TRBJ1-6

CDR3nt: TGTGCCAGCAGTTTTTGGGACATCGCAACTAATGAAAAACTGTTTTTT
CDR3aa: CASSFWDIATNEKLFF
v_gene: TRBV28
abundance: NA
d_gene: NA
j_gene: TRBJ1-4

CDR3nt: TGTGCCAGCAGCTTAGAAGGGGGCGGCAACAATGAGCAGTTCTTC
CDR3aa: CASSLEGGGNNEQFF
v_gene: TRBV13
abundance: NA
d_gene: TRBD1
j_gene: TRBJ2-1

CDR3nt: TGTGCCAGCAGCTTAGCGCGGTCTCACAGGGCTTCCTCATATTCAACTAATGAAAAACTGTTTTTT
CDR3aa: CASSLARSHRASSYSTNEKLFF
v_gene: TRBV7-8
abundance: NA
d_gene: NA
j_gene: TRBJ1-4

CDR3nt: TGTGCCAGTAGTGCGGGACTAGCGGGGATCTCCTACGAGCAGTACTTC
CDR3aa: CASSAGLAGISYEQYF
v_gene: TRBV19
abundance: NA
d_gene: TRBD2
j_gene: TRBJ2-7

CDR3nt: TGTGCCAGCAGTACAGGACTAGCTCAGGCTGAGCAGTTCTTC
CDR3aa: CASSTGLAQAEQFF
v_gene: TRBV7-6
abundance: once
d_gene: TRBD2
j_gene: TRBJ2-1

CDR3nt: TGTGCCAGTGATGCAGGGGACGGAAACACCATATATTTT
CDR3aa: CASDAGDGNTIYF
v_gene: TRBV18
abundance: NA
d_gene: NA
j_gene: TRBJ1-3

CDR3nt: TGTGCCAGTAGTGTGGACAGCTCCACAGATACGCAGTATTTT
CDR3aa: CASSVDSSTDTQYF
v_gene: TRBV19
abundance: once
d_gene: NA
j_gene: TRBJ2-3

CDR3nt: TGTGCCAGTAGTATAGAGTACAACCGGTACCACTCTGGGGCCAACGTCCTGACTTTC
CDR3aa: CASSIEYNRYHSGANVLTF
v_gene: TRBV19
abundance: NA
d_gene: NA
j_gene: TRBJ2-6